These 20 T cell receptor beta chains came from one sample sequenced in a study of T cell repertoires in cytomegalovirus infection. Antigens for these TCRs are unknown. TCRdb re-analysed the reads in MiXCR, keeping a single row per CDR3 protein. This sample has roughly 110,000 distinct CDR3 sequences, with 30% to 35% found just once. The specimen was CD8+ T cells from cultured PBMCs, collected from culture after CMV antigen stimulation. These receptor sequences come from a human donor in good health (CMV status not recorded). Some clones in this sample may be carry-over from other donors' samples.

CDR3 sequence reads: CASAGLGSGAYEQYF. The CDR3 DNA reads as TGTGCTAGTGCTGGTTTAGGTTCTGGCGCCTACGAGCAGTACTTC. This sequence joins TRBV12-5 and TRBJ2-7; no reliable D call. Between the trimmed V and J ends, which lost 7 bases and 2 bases, there was a span of 18 bases. Germline CDR1 and CDR2: LGHNT and FRNRAP. The CDR3 totals 15 residues.

In this sample, this clonotype turned up many times. The chain combines TRBV7-2 with TRBJ2-3; tentative D call: TRBD1 (5 bases). There are 15 residues in the CDR3. Germline CDR1 reads SGHTA; CDR2 reads FQGNSA. Trimming shortened V by 2 bases and J by 6 bases, and 15 bases separated the two germline ends. The chain's CDR3 is CASSLTPGQGDTQYF. The CDR3 nucleotides read TGTGCCAGCAGCTTAACGCCCGGGCAGGGTGATACGCAGTATTTT.

This clonotype was recorded a few times. The chain links TRBV25-1 to TRBJ2-1; the D gene is possibly TRBD2 (6 bases). The CDR3 consists of 15 residues. The V gene lost 3 bases and the J gene lost 3 bases, with 12 bases spanning the gap. The germline V gene has CDR1 MGHDK and CDR2 SYGVNS. CDR3 sequence (DNA): TGTGCCAGCAGTGATGGGGGGTCAATCTACAATGAGCAGTTCTTC. This translates into CASSDGGSIYNEQFF.

The table lists this clonotype with many counts. The chain has TRBV9 and TRBJ1-1; a weak D match, TRBD1 (5 bases). Germline CDR1 and CDR2: SGDLS and YYNGEE. This CDR3 comprises 14 residues. The germline V and J ends were trimmed by 3 bases and 1 base, with 10 bases remaining between them. CDR3 sequence reads: CASSDGGGNTEAFF. The CDR3, as DNA: TGTGCCAGCAGCGATGGGGGAGGGAACACTGAAGCTTTCTTT.

This clonotype was counted between two and nine times. CDR3 nucleotides: TGTGCCAGCAGTTTATCGAAAGGGGGCGGGTCACCCCTCCACTTT. This translates into CASSLSKGGGSPLHF. The rearrangement uses TRBV27 and TRBJ1-6; TRBD1 agrees at 7 bases. J lost 10 bases, V lost 0 bases, and 6 bases had no gene match. Germline V gene data show CDR1 as MNHEY and CDR2 as SMNVEV (reference sequence). The CDR3 extends over 15 amino acids.

This chain uses TRBV19 with TRBJ1-1; possible D gene TRBD1, 5 bases. V was shortened by 3 bases and J by 4 bases, with 18 bases between the two germline ends. Germline V CDR1 and CDR2: LNHDA, SQIVND (reference sequence). This CDR3 is 16 amino acids long. This CDR3 reads CASSMGRDGRGTEAFF. As DNA, the CDR3 is TGTGCCAGTAGTATGGGCCGGGACGGCCGAGGCACTGAAGCTTTCTTT.

Only a few counts were recorded for this clonotype. The genes are TRBV28 and TRBJ1-5; D is uncertain. The ends were cut back, 3 bases at V and 5 bases at J, with 11 bases in the middle. This CDR3 has 14 amino acids. Germline-derived CDR1 and CDR2 are MDHEN and SYDVKM. DNA for the CDR3: TGTGCCAGCAGTTTTGGGCAGCCGCATCAGCCCCAGCATTTT. It codes for CASSFGQPHQPQHF.

V gene TRBV4-1 combines with J gene TRBJ1-2, with TRBD1 as a possible D gene (5 bases). The ends were cut back, 1 base at V and 2 bases at J, with 11 bases in the middle. Germline values: CDR1 MGHRA, CDR2 YSYEKL. The CDR3 covers 15 residues. The CDR3, as DNA: TGCGCCAGCAGCCAAGTATTGGCAGGGAACTATGGCTACACCTTC. It yields the protein CASSQVLAGNYGYTF.

This rearrangement joins TRBV6-6 to TRBJ2-7; possibly TRBD2 for D (6 bases). With 6 bases removed from V and 1 base from J, the gap between germline ends came to 7 bases. CDR3 length: 12 residues. Germline assignment: CDR1 MNHNY and CDR2 SVGAGI (reference sequence). The CDR3 bases are TGTGCCAGCAGGGAGGGGTCCTACGAGCAGTACTTC. Residues: CASREGSYEQYF.

The rearrangement uses TRBV4-1 and TRBJ1-1; possible D gene TRBD1, 5 bases. Trimming pared 0 bases from V and 1 base from J, leaving 6 bases between. Per germline, CDR1 MGHRA and CDR2 YSYEKL. This CDR3 is built from 14 residues. CDR3 region: CASSQEQGNTEAFF. The CDR3 nucleotides are TGCGCCAGCAGCCAAGAGCAGGGGAACACTGAAGCTTTCTTT.

This clonotype was recorded many times. V and J are TRBV7-6 and TRBJ2-7; no clear D gene. This CDR3 is built from 13 residues. Trimming took off 4 bases at V and 6 bases at J, with 13 bases between the two ends. Germline-derived CDR1 and CDR2 are SGHVS and FNYEAQ. The CDR3 sequence is CASSSTVGSEQYF. The CDR3 region has the DNA TGTGCCAGCAGCTCCACAGTGGGCTCCGAGCAGTACTTC.

This clonotype was recorded at least ten times. V is TRBV12-3 or TRBV12-4 and J is TRBJ2-7; D ambiguous. There are 12 residues in the CDR3. V dropped 8 bases and J dropped 0 bases, with 8 bases sitting between them. The CDR3 sequence is CASGPNSYEQYF. DNA of the CDR3: TGTGCCAGCGGGCCCAACTCCTACGAGCAGTACTTC.

The J gene is TRBJ1-2, the V gene TRBV27, with TRBD1 matching 7 bases. Germline V gene data show CDR1 as MNHEY and CDR2 as SMNVEV (reference sequence). V was pared by 5 bases and J by 4 bases, with 10 bases of the junction left unmatched. The CDR3 sequence is 15 residues long. The CDR3, as DNA: TGTGCCAGCAGTAACACAGGGGACGGAGGCTATGGCTACACCTTC. Translation gives CASSNTGDGGYGYTF.

J is TRBJ2-3 and V is TRBV7-6; a weak D match, TRBD1 (5 bases). Germline V gene lookup returns CDR1 SGHVS and CDR2 FNYEAQ. V shed 2 bases and J shed 4 bases, with 13 bases lying between them. This CDR3 is built from 15 residues. The CDR3 loop is CASSLLGRFSDTQYF. In DNA, the CDR3 is TGTGCCAGCAGCTTATTGGGGCGATTCTCAGATACGCAGTATTTT.

This clonotype was seen only a few times. The J gene is TRBJ1-1, the V gene TRBV29-1; D is unclear. Trimming removed 5 bases at V and 11 bases at J, with 12 bases between. The CDR3 is made up of 10 amino acids. The V gene's germline CDR1 is SQVTM and CDR2 ANQGSEA. The chain's CDR3 is CSVHVLGAFF. The CDR3, as DNA: TGCAGCGTTCACGTTCTGGGGGCTTTCTTT.

The V and J genes are TRBV7-9 and TRBJ1-2, with 7 bases identical to TRBD1. Trimming took 1 base from V and 13 from J; bases not matched to a gene: 18. This CDR3 contains 16 residues. Germline values: CDR1 SEHNR, CDR2 FQNEAQ (reference sequence). The CDR3 loop reads CASSLGPITGTEYGTF. DNA for the CDR3: TGTGCCAGCAGCTTAGGTCCAATTACCGGGACAGAATATGGCACCTTC.

This clonotype was seen a few times. This rearrangement joins TRBV7-8 to TRBJ2-7; 9 bases match TRBD1. CDR3 size: 15 residues. V dropped 1 base and J dropped 4; count of bases not matched to a gene: 5. The germline gives CDR1 SGHVS, CDR2 FQNEAQ. In nucleotides, the CDR3 is TGTGCCAGCAGCTTAGGGACAGGGGCCGGATACGAGCAGTACTTC. It yields the protein CASSLGTGAGYEQYF.

The chain recombines TRBV5-6 with TRBJ2-3; perhaps TRBD2 as D (6 bases). The CDR3 consists of 15 residues. Germline CDR1 and CDR2: SGHDT and YYEEEE. The V end was cut by 4 bases, the J end by 2 bases, with 14 bases between. CDR3 region: CASSPGPGDTDTQYF. CDR3 in DNA: TGTGCCAGCAGCCCAGGTCCGGGAGACACAGATACGCAGTATTTT.

CDR3 coding DNA: TGTGCCAGCAGCTCCCCCCGAGGGAACAGGGTACAAGAGACCCAGTACTTC. This codes for CASSSPRGNRVQETQYF. The rearrangement joins TRBV7-9 to TRBJ2-5; a possible D gene is TRBD1 (6 bases). Germline assignment: CDR1 SEHNR and CDR2 FQNEAQ (reference sequence). Trimming took 4 bases from V and 2 from J, leaving 20 bases between them. The CDR3 runs 17 residues.

This clonotype was counted only a few times. The chain has TRBV4-3 and TRBJ1-1; 7 bases map to TRBD1. Germline values: CDR1 LGHNA, CDR2 YSLEER. CDR3 length equals 15 residues. Trimming removed 1 base from V and 4 bases from J; junction bases left unmatched: 6. The CDR3 loop reads CASSQALTGITEAFF. In DNA, the CDR3 is TGCGCCAGCAGCCAAGCTCTGACAGGGATCACTGAAGCTTTCTTT.